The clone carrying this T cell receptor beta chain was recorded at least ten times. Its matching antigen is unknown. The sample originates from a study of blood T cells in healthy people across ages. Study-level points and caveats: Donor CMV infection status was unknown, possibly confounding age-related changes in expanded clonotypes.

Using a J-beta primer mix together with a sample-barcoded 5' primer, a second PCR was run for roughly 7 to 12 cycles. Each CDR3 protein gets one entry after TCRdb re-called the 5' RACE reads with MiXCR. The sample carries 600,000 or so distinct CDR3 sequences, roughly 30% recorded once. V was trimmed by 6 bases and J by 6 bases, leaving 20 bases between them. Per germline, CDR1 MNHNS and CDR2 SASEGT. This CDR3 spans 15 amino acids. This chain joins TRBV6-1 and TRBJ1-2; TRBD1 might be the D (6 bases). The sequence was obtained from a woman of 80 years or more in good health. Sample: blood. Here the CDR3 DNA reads TGTGCCAGCAGCGTTACCTTCAGGGGAAACAATGGCTACACCTTC. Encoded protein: CASSVTFRGNNGYTF.